Following are 17 T cell receptor beta chains from one sample sequenced in a study of shared clonotypes between healthy human individuals. Profiling relied on immunoSEQ multiplex PCR, and the TCRdb table lists in-frame clones only, not all of them. Of 600,000 to 800,000 clones listed, 55% to 80% are singletons. The sequenced sample consisted of memory CD4+ T cells sorted from blood. Subset meaning: CD45RA-negative fraction. These receptor sequences come from a woman in her 30s in good health.

The chain employs TRBV28 and TRBJ1-5, with a weak D call TRBD1 (6 bases). The germline V gene encodes CDR1 MDHEN and CDR2 SYDVKM. V gave up 1 base and J gave up 6 bases, with 16 bases separating them. The CDR3 is 16 amino acids. The CDR3 is CASSLSSQGFFQPQHF. CDR3 DNA sequence: TGTGCCAGCAGTTTATCCTCGCAGGGGTTCTTTCAGCCCCAGCATTTT.

The CDR3 reads CASSSHRDSYGYTF. The CDR3 DNA sequence: TGTGCCAGCAGTTCCCACCGGGACAGCTATGGCTACACCTTC. V usage is TRBV6-5 and J usage is TRBJ1-2; 7 bases match TRBD1. Germline V gene sequence: CDR1 MNHEY, CDR2 SVGAGI. The CDR3 sequence is 14 residues long. V dropped 4 bases and J dropped 4; count of bases not matched to a gene: 6.

J is TRBJ2-2 and V is TRBV27; the match to TRBD1 covers 9 bases. Germline V gene lookup returns CDR1 MNHEY and CDR2 SMNVEV (reference sequence). There are 14 residues in the CDR3. V lost 10 bases and J lost 5; bases outside the gene matches: 8. CDR3 DNA sequence: TGTGCCACGATTGACAGGGGGTATACCGGGGAGCTGTTTTTT. As protein: CATIDRGYTGELFF.

This clone occurred a few times. This sequence joins TRBV6-5 and TRBJ1-1; D not certain. V lost 4 bases and J 1 base, leaving 7 bases between the germline ends. CDR1 is MNHEY and CDR2 is SVGAGI in the germline V gene. CDR3 length: 13 residues. The CDR3 is CASSFEANTEAFF. The CDR3 bases are TGTGCCAGCAGTTTCGAGGCGAACACTGAAGCTTTCTTT.

The chain combines TRBV27 with TRBJ1-1, with a tentative D call TRBD1 (6 bases). The CDR3 spans 13 residues. The V gene lost 5 bases and the J gene lost 4 bases, with 11 bases spanning the gap. The germline CDR1 and CDR2 sequences are MNHEY and SMNVEV (reference sequence). For the CDR3, the DNA is TGTGCCAGCAGTCCCAGGGGTGGCACTGAAGCTTTCTTT. This codes for CASSPRGGTEAFF.

This clone was counted between two and nine times. The chain employs TRBV2 and TRBJ2-7; D is tentatively TRBD1 or TRBD2 (5 bases each). Trimming cost V 8 bases and J 6 bases, with 11 bases left between them. The CDR3 has 11 residues. Germline V CDR1 and CDR2: SNHLY, FYNNEI. The CDR3 nucleotides read TGTGCCAGCCGTCGAGGGGTCGAGCAGTACTTC. Protein product: CASRRGVEQYF.

A remark on this clone: This may arise from a read error, as a much more abundant clone is one base away. Additional DNA sequences in this sample encode the identical CDR3. The V call is TRBV19, the J call TRBJ2-7; D is unresolved. CDR1 and CDR2 from the germline V gene are LNHDA and SQIVND (reference sequence). V was trimmed by 3 bases and J by 3 bases, leaving 3 bases between them. This CDR3 contains 11 residues. The CDR3 DNA reads TGTGCCAGTAGTATCGGCTACGAGCAGTACTTC. This translates into CASSIGYEQYF.

The CDR3 spells CASSLNQAGTDTQYF. The DNA of the CDR3 is TGTGCCAGCAGCTTAAACCAAGCGGGCACAGATACGCAGTATTTT. This sequence joins TRBV7-3 and TRBJ2-3; possibly TRBD2 for D (5 bases). V lost 1 base and J lost 1, with 9 bases in between. CDR3 length equals 15 residues. Germline values: CDR1 SGHTA, CDR2 FQGTGA.

V usage is TRBV5-1 and J usage is TRBJ2-3, with D possibly matching TRBD1 (6 bases). Germline CDR1 SGHRS, CDR2 YFSETQ. This CDR3 is 16 amino acids long. Trimming removed 0 bases from V and 0 bases from J, with 11 bases in between. CDR3 in amino acids: CASSLAQGSSTDTQYF. The CDR3 coding sequence is TGCGCCAGCAGCTTGGCGCAGGGGTCTAGCACAGATACGCAGTATTTT.

The V call is TRBV19, the J call TRBJ1-1; no clear D gene. Trimming took 5 bases from V and 0 from J, leaving 1 base between them. The CDR3 runs to 11 residues. CDR1 is LNHDA and CDR2 is SQIVND in the germline V gene (reference sequence). CDR3 in amino acids: CASSVNTEAFF. The CDR3 DNA follows: TGTGCCAGTAGTGTGAACACTGAAGCTTTCTTT.

This rearrangement joins TRBV10-3 to TRBJ2-1; TRBD2 matches 9 bases. Trimming removed 6 bases from V and 15 bases from J; junction bases left unmatched: 9. Germline loops: CDR1 ENHRY, CDR2 SYGVKD. The CDR3 loop spans 12 amino acids. This CDR3 is CAIREAGGPPFF. CDR3 bases: TGTGCCATCAGAGAAGCGGGAGGCCCTCCGTTCTTC.

This chain's CDR3 is CASSQSYSTDTQYF. In DNA, the CDR3 is TGTGCCAGCAGCCAAAGTTATAGCACAGATACGCAGTATTTT. The chain uses TRBV7-2 and TRBJ2-3; D unresolved. V lost 5 bases and J lost 0, with 9 bases in between. Germline lookup yields CDR1 SGHTA and CDR2 FQGNSA. The CDR3 is 14 amino acids.

V gene TRBV9 combines with J gene TRBJ1-5; 8 nucleotides align to TRBD1. From germline, CDR1 is SGDLS and CDR2 YYNGEE. The J segment lost 7 bases and the V segment lost 1 base, leaving 4 bases of the junction unmatched. The CDR3 extends over 14 amino acids. The CDR3 region is CASSVQGAGQPQHF. CDR3 bases: TGTGCCAGCAGCGTACAGGGGGCCGGACAGCCCCAGCATTTT.

V and J are TRBV28 and TRBJ1-5; D gene unclear. The CDR3 sequence is 17 residues long. CDR1 and CDR2 from the germline V gene are MDHEN and SYDVKM. V was cut by 2 bases and J by 0 bases, with 14 bases left in between. DNA for the CDR3: TGTGCCAGCAGTTTAGACCAATGGGGTTATAGCAATCAGCCCCAGCATTTT. Translation: CASSLDQWGYSNQPQHF. The entire variable domain, with the rest obtained from reference TRBV28 and TRBJ1-5, is as follows: DVKVTQSSRYLVKRTGEKVFLECVQDMDHENMFWYRQDPGLGLRLIYFSYDVKMKEKGDIPEGYSVSREKKERFSLILESASTNQTSMYLCASSLDQWGYSNQPQHFGDGTRLSIL.

The J gene is TRBJ2-1, the V gene TRBV5-4; TRBD2 agrees at 16 bases. Germline V lookup: CDR1 SGHNT, CDR2 YYREEE (reference sequence). V trimming: 4 bases; J trimming: 6 bases; junction bases outside the gene matches: 16. This CDR3 contains 20 residues. This chain's CDR3 is CASSRKIGTSGRASRNEQFF. Here the CDR3 DNA reads TGTGCCAGCAGCCGAAAAATTGGGACTAGCGGGAGGGCCTCACGCAATGAGCAGTTCTTC.

This clone was detected only a few times. V usage is TRBV7-6 and J usage is TRBJ2-5, with TRBD1 identical over 9 bases. Germline CDR1 reads SGHVS; CDR2 reads FNYEAQ. J gave up 2 bases and V 1 base, and 5 bases lay outside the gene matches. CDR3 length equals 16 residues. CDR3 nucleotide sequence: TGTGCCAGCAGCTTAGGGCCCGGGACAGGGCAAGAGACCCAGTACTTC. Amino acids: CASSLGPGTGQETQYF.

This clone turned up a few times. The J gene is TRBJ1-1, the V gene TRBV18; no clear D gene. This CDR3 comprises 14 residues. CDR1 is KGHSH and CDR2 is LQKENI in the germline V gene. Trimming stripped 6 bases from V and 5 bases from J, with 16 bases between. The CDR3 nucleotides are TGTGCCAGCTCTTTAGGTGGTTCGGAGACTGAAGCTTTCTTT. Protein product: CASSLGGSETEAFF.